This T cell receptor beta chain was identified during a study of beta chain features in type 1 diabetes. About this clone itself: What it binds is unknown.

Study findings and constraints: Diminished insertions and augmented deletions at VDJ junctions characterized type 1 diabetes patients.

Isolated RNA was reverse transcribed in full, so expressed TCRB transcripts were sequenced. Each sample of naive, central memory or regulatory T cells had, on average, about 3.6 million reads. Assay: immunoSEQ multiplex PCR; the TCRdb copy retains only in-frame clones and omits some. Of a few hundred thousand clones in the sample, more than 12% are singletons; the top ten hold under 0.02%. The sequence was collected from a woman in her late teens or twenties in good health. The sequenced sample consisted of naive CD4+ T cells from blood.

Here the CDR3 reads CASSKMTGGTNTGELFF. The CDR3 coding sequence is TGTGCCAGCAGCAAGATGACAGGGGGCACGAACACCGGGGAGCTGTTTTTT. The chain has TRBV21-1 and TRBJ2-2; the DNA was not compared with TRBD1, the D call given in the table. TRBV21-1 is a pseudogene. The CDR3 covers 17 residues.